This is a list of T cell receptor beta chains from one sample in a study of T cells in Graves' hyperthyroidism and ophthalmopathy. TCRdb passed the multiplex PCR reads through MiXCR, listing each CDR3 protein once. The repertoire includes 450,000 to 650,000 distinct CDR3 sequences, 17% of them detected once, and around 17% sits in the top ten. The sequencing sample was made of blood. These receptors were collected from a woman aged 18-29 years with Graves' ophthalmopathy. CDR3s include the opening cysteine and the closing phenylalanine or tryptophan. The order of the fields is J gene, V gene, clone size, D gene, CDR3 DNA, CDR3 protein. The D gene is left open where the match is weak. Not every row has a clone size; where given, it reads once, few, many or a size class.

TRBJ1-5 | TRBV19 | NA | TRBD1 | TGTGCCAGTAGTATAATGAGGACAGGGGAGAATCAGCCCCAGCATTTT | CASSIMRTGENQPQHF
TRBJ2-1 | TRBV20-1 | NA | TRBD1 | TGCAGTGCTAGAGATCCGCGACAGGGGATTTCGGCCGAGCAGTTCTTC | CSARDPRQGISAEQFF
TRBJ1-1 | TRBV7-9 | many | TRBD1 | TGTGCCAGCAGCCAAACAGGGGGCACTTACACTGAAGCTTTCTTT | CASSQTGGTYTEAFF
TRBJ2-1 | TRBV19 | NA | NA | TGTGCCAGTAGTATATTAGAGGGCAATGAGCAGTTCTTC | CASSILEGNEQFF
TRBJ2-1 | TRBV4-2 | few | TRBD2 | TGTGCCAGCAGCCAAGTTGGGACTAGCGGTTACAATGAGCAGTTCTTC | CASSQVGTSGYNEQFF
TRBJ2-3 | TRBV2 | many | TRBD2 | TGTGCCAGCCAATCTAGCGGGGGGGCCGGAGATACGCAGTATTTT | CASQSSGGAGDTQYF
TRBJ2-3 | TRBV10-3 | few | NA | TGTGCCATCAGAGGCAGGGGCACAGATACGCAGTATTTT | CAIRGRGTDTQYF
TRBJ2-3 | TRBV28 | NA | NA | TGTGCCAGCAGCGGAGGAGAGCCTGCCACAGATACGCAGTATTTT | CASSGGEPATDTQYF
TRBJ2-1 | TRBV20-1 | many | TRBD2 | TGCAGTGCTAAACCGGGGGGACCCAGGGATGAGCAGTTCTTC | CSAKPGGPRDEQFF
TRBJ1-1 | TRBV7-9 | few | TRBD1 | TGTGCCAGCAGCCCGATCACAGGGGCCACTGAAGCTTTCTTT | CASSPITGATEAFF
TRBJ1-6 | TRBV7-8 | many | NA | TGTGCCAGCAGCTTAGCGCCACAGGGATCGAATTCACCCCTCCACTTT | CASSLAPQGSNSPLHF
TRBJ1-5 | TRBV7-2 | many | TRBD1 | TGTGCCAGCAGCGCACAGGGGACTCTCAATCAGCCCCAGCATTTT | CASSAQGTLNQPQHF
TRBJ1-1 | TRBV6-5 | few | NA | TGTGCCAGCAGTTACTCACCCGGAGGTGAAGCTTTCTTT | CASSYSPGGEAFF
TRBJ1-1 | TRBV5-4 | NA | NA | TGTGCCAGTAAAGGGTTGTTGAAGACTGAAGCTTTCTTT | CASKGLLKTEAFF
TRBJ1-1 | TRBV19 | many | NA | TGTGCCAGTAGTATAGAGGGGATGAACACTGAAGCTTTCTTT | CASSIEGMNTEAFF
TRBJ2-4 | TRBV27 | many | NA | TGTGCCAGCAGTTATGGGGTCGCGGGAAACATTCAGTACTTC | CASSYGVAGNIQYF
TRBJ2-2 | TRBV19 | NA | TRBD1 | TGTGCCAGTAGTTCAAGAGGGACAGAGAACACCGGGGAGCTGTTTTTT | CASSSRGTENTGELFF
TRBJ2-1 | TRBV27 | many | NA | TGTGCCAGCAGTTTATTTGGTCGGGTTTCCTACAATGAGCAGTTCTTC | CASSLFGRVSYNEQFF
TRBJ2-6 | TRBV7-2 | many | TRBD1 | TGTGCCAGCAGCGTCCGGGACAGATTCGAATCTGGGGCCAACGTCCTGACTTTC | CASSVRDRFESGANVLTF
TRBJ2-1 | TRBV30 | many | TRBD2 | TGTGCCTGGAGAAGGAGCGGGAGTGGGAATGAGCAGTTCTTC | CAWRRSGSGNEQFF
TRBJ2-7 | TRBV10-3 | many | TRBD1 | TGTGCCATCAGTGAGCGAGGGACAGGGACTAACGAGCAGTACTTC | CAISERGTGTNEQYF
TRBJ2-7 | TRBV20-1 | NA | NA | TGCAGTGCTAGAGCGGACGTCACCTACGAGCAGTACTTC | CSARADVTYEQYF
TRBJ2-3 | TRBV11-2 | many | TRBD2 | TGTGCCAGCAGCTTGGACTACGTCGGGGGGGTCACAGATACGCAGTATTTT | CASSLDYVGGVTDTQYF